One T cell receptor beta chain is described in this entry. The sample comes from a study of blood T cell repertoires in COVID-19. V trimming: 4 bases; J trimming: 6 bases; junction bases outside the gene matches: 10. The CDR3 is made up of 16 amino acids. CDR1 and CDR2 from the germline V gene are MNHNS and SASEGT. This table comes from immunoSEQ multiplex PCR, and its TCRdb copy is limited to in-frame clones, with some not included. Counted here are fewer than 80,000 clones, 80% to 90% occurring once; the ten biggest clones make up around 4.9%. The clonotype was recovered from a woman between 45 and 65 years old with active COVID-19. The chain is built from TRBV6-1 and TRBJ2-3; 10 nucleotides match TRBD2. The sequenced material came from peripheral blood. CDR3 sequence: CASSAGLAATQDTQYF. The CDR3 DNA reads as TGTGCCAGCAGTGCAGGACTAGCGGCAACGCAGGATACGCAGTATTTT.